This TCR beta chain was sequenced during a study of blood T cell repertoires in COVID-19. Study background: The United States, Italy and Spain provided the acute and convalescent COVID-19 samples. The cDNA or gDNA used as material had been derived from T cells, B-cell-depleted T cells, or PBMCs.

V lost 7 bases and J lost 0; bases outside the gene matches: 12. Germline lookup yields CDR1 SGHRS and CDR2 YFSETQ. CDR3 length: 17 amino acids. Authors' methods: From reference gene primer amplification, estimates of nucleated cell counts were derived. TCRdb's table, derived via immunoSEQ multiplex PCR, lists solely in-frame clones and lacks some. The DNA gave D and trimming, while V, J and clone size come from that table. This table holds 55,000 to 65,000 clones, around 80% found once. The sequence was collected from a man in his 60s with acute or convalescent COVID-19. Input material: peripheral blood. The V gene is TRBV5-1, the J gene TRBJ2-3, with TRBD2 matching 9 bases. The CDR3 DNA is TGCGCCAGCGTGGCTAGCGGGAATGCCCCTAGCACAGATACGCAGTATTTT. This sequence encodes CASVASGNAPSTDTQYF.